This TCR beta chain is drawn from a study of a mutant IDH1 vaccine in newly diagnosed glioma. Looking at the study overall: Investigators started vaccination 4-6 weeks after radiotherapy alone, or with temozolomide cycles. At week 35 came visit V12, and visit V13 followed at week 47. Study-level findings and limits: It seemed that pseudoprogression was not linked to changes in the top peripheral T cell clonotypes. The occurrence of vaccine-induced immune responses was seen in over 85% of patients.

A note on this clone: The antigen is undetermined.

Time point indicated: week 47, end of study. Vaccine doses each comprised 300 ug of mutant IDH1 20-mer peptide, with topical imiquimod. This CDR3 is 16 amino acids long. V was cut by 7 bases and J by 1 base, with 19 bases left in between. Germline V lookup: CDR1 KGHSH, CDR2 LQKENI. Clones were sequenced by immunoSEQ multiplex PCR, and TCRdb holds only the in-frame ones, with some missing. In the table there are some 62,000 clones, around 86% of which are singletons. This specimen was PBMCs, taken from a glioma patient whose treatment included an IDH1 peptide vaccine. The J gene is TRBJ2-5, the V gene TRBV18; D tentatively reads TRBD1 or TRBD2 (6 bases each). The clonotype comes from a man between 25 and 39 years old with glioma. The CDR3 loop is CASCLGGQLLQETQYF. The CDR3, as DNA: TGTGCCAGCTGTCTGGGGGGCCAGCTCCTCCAAGAGACCCAGTACTTC.